What follows describes a single TCR beta chain. The target antigen is unknown. The data are from a study of T cell responses to AZD1222 COVID-19 vaccine. Study observations and caveats: AZD1222 recipients seropositive at baseline numbered only 6 or 7. It should be noted that donors were predominantly white British and more often female, and clonal diversity was possibly underestimated. The study found vaccine-associated CD4 TCRs spanning spike, dominant at 160-218 and 743-854. Nearly half of spike-specific TCRs reportedly go after variant regions that carry no mutations.

TCRdb keeps only in-frame clones here, not all; method: immunoSEQ multiplex PCR. The table shows about 93,000 clones, with roughly 89% occurring only once. CDR3 length equals 14 residues. V was pared by 3 bases and J by 6 bases, with 14 bases between. CDR1 is SGDLS, CDR2 YYNGEE, per germline. The sequencing used peripheral blood, collected on day 0 of MenACWY control vaccination. This clonotype was obtained from an adult in good health. The genes are TRBV9 and TRBJ2-3; D ambiguous. CDR3 bases: TGTGCCAGCAGCGCCCGCCCAAACACGGATACGCAGTATTTT. Translation gives CASSARPNTDTQYF.